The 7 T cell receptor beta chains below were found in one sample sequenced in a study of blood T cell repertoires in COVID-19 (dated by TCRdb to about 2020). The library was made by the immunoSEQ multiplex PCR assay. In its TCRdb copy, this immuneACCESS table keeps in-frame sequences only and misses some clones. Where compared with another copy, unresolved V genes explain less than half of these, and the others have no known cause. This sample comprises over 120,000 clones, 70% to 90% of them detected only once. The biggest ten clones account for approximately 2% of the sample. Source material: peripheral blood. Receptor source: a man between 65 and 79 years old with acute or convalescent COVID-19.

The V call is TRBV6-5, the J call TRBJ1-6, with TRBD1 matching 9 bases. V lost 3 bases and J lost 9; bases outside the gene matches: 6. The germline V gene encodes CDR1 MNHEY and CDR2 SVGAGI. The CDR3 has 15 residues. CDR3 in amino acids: CASSYYRGRGSPLHF. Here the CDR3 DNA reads TGTGCCAGCAGTTATTACAGGGGGCGAGGTTCACCCCTCCACTTT.

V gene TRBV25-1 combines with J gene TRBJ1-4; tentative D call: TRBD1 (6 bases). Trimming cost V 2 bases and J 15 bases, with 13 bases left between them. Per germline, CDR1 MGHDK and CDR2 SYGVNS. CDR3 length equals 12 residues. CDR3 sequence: CASSEGKGQMFF. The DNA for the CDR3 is TGTGCCAGCAGTGAAGGGAAAGGACAGATGTTTTTT.

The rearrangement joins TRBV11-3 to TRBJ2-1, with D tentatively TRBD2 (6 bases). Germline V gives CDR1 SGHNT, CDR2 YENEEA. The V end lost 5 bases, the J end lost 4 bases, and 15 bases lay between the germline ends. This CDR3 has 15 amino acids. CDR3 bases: TGTGCCAGCAGCACAAGGAGGGCCGGGTACAATGAGCAGTTCTTC. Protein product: CASSTRRAGYNEQFF. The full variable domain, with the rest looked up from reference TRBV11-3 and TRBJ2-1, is EAGVVQSPRYKIIEKKQPVAFWCNPISGHNTLYWYLQNLGQGPELLIRYENEEAVDDSQLPKDRFSAERLKGVDSTLKIQPAELGDSAVYLCASSTRRAGYNEQFFGPGTRLTVL.

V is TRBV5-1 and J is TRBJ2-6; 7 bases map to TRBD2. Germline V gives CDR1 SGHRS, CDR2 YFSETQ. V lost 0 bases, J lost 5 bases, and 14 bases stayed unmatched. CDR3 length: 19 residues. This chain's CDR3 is CASSLAEAGRGPWANVLTF. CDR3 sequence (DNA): TGCGCCAGCAGCTTGGCCGAGGCGGGGAGGGGCCCGTGGGCCAACGTCCTGACTTTC. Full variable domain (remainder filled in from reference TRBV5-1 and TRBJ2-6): KAGVTQTPRYLIKTRGQQVTLSCSPISGHRSVSWYQQTPGQGLQFLFEYFSETQRNKGNFPGRFSGRQFSNSRSEMNVSTLELGDSALYLCASSLAEAGRGPWANVLTFGAGSRLTVL.

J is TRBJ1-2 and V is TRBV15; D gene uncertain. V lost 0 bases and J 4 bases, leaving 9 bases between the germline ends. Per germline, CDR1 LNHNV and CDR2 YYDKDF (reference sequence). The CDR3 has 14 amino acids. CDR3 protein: CATSRDEGGYGYTF. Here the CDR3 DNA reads TGTGCCACCAGCAGAGATGAGGGAGGCTATGGCTACACCTTC.

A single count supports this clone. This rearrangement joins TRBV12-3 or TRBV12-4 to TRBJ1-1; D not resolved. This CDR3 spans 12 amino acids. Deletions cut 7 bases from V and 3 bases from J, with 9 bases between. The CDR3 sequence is CASKTPDTEAFF. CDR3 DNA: TGTGCCAGCAAGACACCGGACACTGAAGCTTTCTTT.

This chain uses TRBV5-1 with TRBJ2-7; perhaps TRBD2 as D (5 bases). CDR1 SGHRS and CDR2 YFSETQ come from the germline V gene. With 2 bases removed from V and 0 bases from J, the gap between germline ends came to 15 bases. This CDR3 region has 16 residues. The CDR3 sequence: CASSLAASQNSYEQYF. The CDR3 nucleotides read TGCGCCAGCAGCTTAGCGGCTAGTCAAAACTCCTACGAGCAGTACTTC.